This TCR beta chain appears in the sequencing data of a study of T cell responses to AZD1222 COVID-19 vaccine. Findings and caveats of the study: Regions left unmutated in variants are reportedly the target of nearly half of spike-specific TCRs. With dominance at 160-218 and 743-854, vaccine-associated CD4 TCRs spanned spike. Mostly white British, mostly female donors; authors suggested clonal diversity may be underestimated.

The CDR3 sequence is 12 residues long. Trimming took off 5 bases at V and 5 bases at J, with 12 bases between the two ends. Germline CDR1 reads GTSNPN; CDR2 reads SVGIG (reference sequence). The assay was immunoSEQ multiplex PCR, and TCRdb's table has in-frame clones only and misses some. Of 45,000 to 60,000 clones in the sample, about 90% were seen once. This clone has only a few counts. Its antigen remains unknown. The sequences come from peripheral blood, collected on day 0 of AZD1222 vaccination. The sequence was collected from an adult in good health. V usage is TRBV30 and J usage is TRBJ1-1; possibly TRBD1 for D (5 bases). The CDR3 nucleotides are TGTGCCTGGGGACTTAAGGGGACTGAAGCTTTCTTT. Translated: CAWGLKGTEAFF. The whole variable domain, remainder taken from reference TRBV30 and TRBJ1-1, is SQTIHQWPATLVQPVGSPLSLECTVEGTSNPNLYWYRQAAGRGLQLLFYSVGIGQISSEVPQNLSASRPQDRQFILSSKKLLLSDSGFYLCAWGLKGTEAFFGQGTRLTVV.